This TCR beta chain was obtained from a study of type 1 and type 2 diabetes patients (TCRdb year 2016). In the study overall: Recruited in China, the cohort was made up of nine type 1 diabetes patients, four type 2 diabetes patients and roughly 6 nondiabetic controls. Across the study, CD4+ and CD8+ T cells were positively selected from PBMCs by means of CD4 or CD8 MicroBeads on MACS columns. A total of approximately 20,000,000 paired-end reads was generated across the whole study. The study profiled TCRbeta repertoires by high-throughput sequencing to compare type 1 diabetes, type 2 diabetes and nondiabetic individuals. Type 2 diabetes patients served as a disease comparison group for the type 1 diabetes patients. Comparing roughly 22-cycle and roughly 25-cycle amplification showed similar V gene usage, suggesting similar primer efficiencies and random PCR bias. Sequencing of the TCRbeta libraries was paired-end and was performed on Illumina HiSeq 2000 or MiSeq instruments. The study at large found these results: In both CD4+ and CD8+ T cells, type 2 diabetes repertoires were highly diverse and significantly more diverse than type 1 diabetes repertoires. Type 2 diabetes and control samples had highly correlated V and J gene usage patterns, with an average between-sample correlation of around 0.97. Only a limited number of T2D and control samples were sequenced, so some T1D-only HECs might also appear in more T2D or control samples. Type 2 diabetes patients had few highly-expanded CD4+ clones (median one), and those clones made up a median around 4.2% of reads. The study groups were not matched for age and gender, which could bias interpretation.

Including cysteine and phenylalanine, the CDR3 has 16 amino acids. Only the CDR3 part of the read is kept: 48 bases, read in frame from the first base. V and J lose 3 bases and 4 bases, and a span of 18 bases separates them. CDR1 and CDR2, per the germline V gene (reference sequence), are LNHNV and YYDKDF. Standard classification criteria for type 1 or type 2 diabetes were met by all diabetic patients, and glucose and C-peptide were assessed by WHO-recommended methods. Donors were excluded if they had other autoimmune diseases or infections within the previous four weeks. From each participant, ten milliliters of peripheral blood were collected. LymphoPrep density separation was used to isolate PBMCs. Details on this clonotype: No cognate antigen has been identified for it. Base-call qualities are not available, and no considerably larger clone is one nucleotide away.

The sequencer was an Illumina MiSeq. Genomic DNA from sorted T cell subsets was used as template for TCRbeta CDR3 amplification. The TCRbeta CDR3 region was amplified by multiplex PCR using 30 forward and 13 reverse primers. After the PCR products were purified with AMPure XP beads, a second PCR of around 27 cycles was run to add indices and adaptors. Before sequencing, the QIAquick Gel Extraction Kit was used to gel-purify the libraries. The paper's data handling went like this. FLASH was used to merge paired-end reads, and IgBLAST was used to align the merged reads to IMGT V, D and J germline references. After reads whose alignment identity to germline references fell below 70% were discarded, roughly 10,000,000 reads remained study-wide. Following IMGT definitions, CDR3 boundaries, reading frame and productivity were assigned. A highly-expanded clone was defined as any clone making up 1% or more of reads, and normalized Shannon entropy served as the measure of diversity. Unpaired two-tailed t-tests were used to test for differences in Shannon entropy between groups. The public sequencing data were trimmed at Q25 with fastp and processed into clonotypes with MiXCR by TCRdb, which kept only in-frame beta chains. Every entry covers one CDR3 protein and lists the most common genes and DNA from its rows. Clone size and V and J calls follow TCRdb, not the original study. The sample has fewer than 300,000 distinct CDR3 sequences on record, roughly 50% of them singletons. Of the sample, 12% to 15% falls within the top ten clones.

The receptor's source is a man aged 18 to 30 with type 2 diabetes. The chain was built from TRBV15 and TRBJ1-2; the D gene is perhaps TRBD1, from 5 matching bases. Sequenced sample: peripheral blood mononuclear cells (PBMCs). The CDR3: CATSSSPVGGAYGYTF. DNA sequence: TGTGCCACCAGCAGCTCCCCAGTTGGTGGGGCCTATGGCTACACCTTC.